The text below deals with one T cell receptor beta chain. It lacks a known antigen. No much larger clone is present one base from it, and per-base qualities are unavailable. The entry originates in a study of glioma-infiltrating T cells after dendritic cell vaccination (dated by TCRdb to about 2016). Regarding the research as a whole: A cohort of about 15 glioblastoma patients from Phase I and II dendritic cell vaccination trials was included, of whom 9 were newly diagnosed and 6 had recurrent disease. Autologous tumor lysate-pulsed dendritic cell vaccination was administered to the patients between the early 2000s and the early 2010s. The vaccine consisted of monocyte-derived dendritic cells cultured less than 9 days with IL-4 and GM-CSF, then pulsed overnight with autologous tumor lysate. Patients received three intradermal dendritic cell vaccine injections at biweekly intervals in the arm below the axilla. Deep sequencing of TCR beta CDR3 regions was used to quantify tumor-infiltrating lymphocyte content and compare tumor and blood repertoires in dendritic cell-vaccinated glioblastoma patients. Survival after dendritic cell vaccination was correlated with TCR sequencing metrics, including TIL content and tumor-blood repertoire overlap. Study-wide findings and limitations: The cohort was small and heterogeneous, only a few patients had full blood and tumor sets, and even fewer had initial-recurrent tumor pairs. No direct relationship between TCR clonality and survival was found, suggesting that a diverse polyclonal response may matter. The three-group TCR overlap response model was described as speculative and requiring prospective validation. Longer time to progression and overall survival after dendritic cell vaccination were predicted by higher estimated pretreatment TIL content.

V is clipped by 6 bases and J by 0 bases, and the sequence between their germline boundaries is 9 bases long. The CDR3 covers 14 residues, taking in both the cysteine and the phenylalanine. CDR3 DNA is the only sequence kept; it has 42 bases, read in frame from the first base. Taken from the germline V gene, the CDR1 and CDR2 loops are SGDLS and YYNGEE. The time point label for this specimen denotes: after dendritic cell vaccination, including at tumor progression/relapse. Selection of patients required sufficient residual fresh-frozen tumor tissue and over two years of available survival data. An isocitrate dehydrogenase mutation was not carried by any of the glioblastoma patients, although molecular status was otherwise variable. PBMC collection took place before vaccination, two weeks after the third vaccination, and at tumor progression if progression occurred. The Qiagen DNeasy Blood extraction Kit was used to extract genomic DNA.

TCRB CDR3 regions were amplified from about 2 ug genomic DNA, or all available DNA if less, using the immunoSEQ assay. The multiplex PCR employed 60 forward primers targeting TCR V beta segments and 13 reverse primers targeting J beta segments. Synthetic control templates were spiked into each sample at limiting dilution to estimate reads per starting template. The Illumina HiSeq System generated sequencing reads of 87 bp. In the original analysis: PCR and sequencing errors were removed by a nearest neighbor algorithm that merged closely related sequences. TCR overlap was measured as the percentage of unique tumor TCR beta sequences that were also present in the peripheral blood of the same patient. As stored in TCRdb, this immuneACCESS dataset retains in-frame rearrangements with V and J assigned. A fraction of the clones does not appear; measured against another copy, unresolved V genes explain less than half of the discrepancy, and the remainder lacks a known reason. The V and J calls and clone size are taken from that table; D and trimming were inferred from the DNA. Present in this sample are approximately 60,000 clones, about 89% of which were seen just once. The ten most abundant clones make up around 10% of the sample.

This chain is built from TRBV9 and TRBJ2-2; TRBD1 could be the D gene, as 6 bases match. The receptor was derived from a human donor with glioblastoma. Sample: blood, taken after dendritic cell vaccination. The DNA is as follows: TGTGCCAGCATGAACAGGGCGAACACCGGGGAGCTGTTTTTT. It is translated as CASMNRANTGELFF.